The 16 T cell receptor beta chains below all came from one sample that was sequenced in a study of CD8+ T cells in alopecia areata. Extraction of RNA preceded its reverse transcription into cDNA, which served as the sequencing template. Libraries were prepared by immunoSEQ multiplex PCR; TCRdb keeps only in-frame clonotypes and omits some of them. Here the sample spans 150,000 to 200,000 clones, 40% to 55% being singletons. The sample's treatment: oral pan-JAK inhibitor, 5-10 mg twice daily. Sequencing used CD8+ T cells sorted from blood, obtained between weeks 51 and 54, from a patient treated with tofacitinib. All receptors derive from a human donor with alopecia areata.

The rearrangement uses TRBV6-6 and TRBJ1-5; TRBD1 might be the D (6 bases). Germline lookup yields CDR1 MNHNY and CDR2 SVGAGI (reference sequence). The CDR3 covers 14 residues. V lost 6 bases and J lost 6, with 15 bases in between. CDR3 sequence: CASRATGLTQPQHF. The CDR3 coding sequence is TGTGCCAGCAGGGCTACAGGGTTGACTCAGCCCCAGCATTTT.

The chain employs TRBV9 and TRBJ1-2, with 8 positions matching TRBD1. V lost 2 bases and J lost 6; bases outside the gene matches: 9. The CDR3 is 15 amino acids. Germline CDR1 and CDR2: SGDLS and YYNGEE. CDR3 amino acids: CASSVTPQGADGYTF. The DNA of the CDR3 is TGTGCCAGCAGCGTCACACCTCAGGGGGCTGATGGCTACACCTTC.

As DNA, the CDR3 is TGTGCCTGGACCGGAGGGGGTGGTCGCCAGTACTTC. The encoded protein is CAWTGGGGRQYF. The rearrangement links TRBV30 to TRBJ2-7; possibly TRBD1 or TRBD2 for D (6 bases each). CDR3 length: 12 residues. The V and J ends lost 4 bases and 10 bases respectively, with 17 bases between them. The germline V gene encodes CDR1 GTSNPN and CDR2 SVGIG (reference sequence).

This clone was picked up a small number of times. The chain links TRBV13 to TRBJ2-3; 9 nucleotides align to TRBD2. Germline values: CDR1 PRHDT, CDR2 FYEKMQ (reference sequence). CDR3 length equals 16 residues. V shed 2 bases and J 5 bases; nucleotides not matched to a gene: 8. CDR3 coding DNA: TGTGCCAGCAGCTTATCGGCGGGGGGGCACGAAGATACGCAGTATTTT. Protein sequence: CASSLSAGGHEDTQYF.

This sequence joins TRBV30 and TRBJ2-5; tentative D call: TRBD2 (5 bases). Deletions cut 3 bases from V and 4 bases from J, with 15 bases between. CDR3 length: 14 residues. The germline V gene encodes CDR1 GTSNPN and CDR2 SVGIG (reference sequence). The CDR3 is CAWRSSSGGETQYF. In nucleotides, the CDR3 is TGTGCCTGGAGGTCGAGCAGCGGCGGAGAGACCCAGTACTTC.

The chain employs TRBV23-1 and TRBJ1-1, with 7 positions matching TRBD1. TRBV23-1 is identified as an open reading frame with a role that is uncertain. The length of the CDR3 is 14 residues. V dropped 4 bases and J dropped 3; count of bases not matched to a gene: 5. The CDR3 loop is CASSLRGIDTEAFF. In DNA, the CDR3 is TGCGCCAGCAGTCTCAGGGGGATAGACACTGAAGCTTTCTTT.

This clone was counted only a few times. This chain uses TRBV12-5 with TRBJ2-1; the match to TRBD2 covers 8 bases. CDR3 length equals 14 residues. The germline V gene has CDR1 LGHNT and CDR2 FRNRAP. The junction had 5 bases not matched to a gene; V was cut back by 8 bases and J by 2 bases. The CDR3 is CASHTSGTYNEQFF. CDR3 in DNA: TGTGCTAGTCACACTAGCGGAACCTACAATGAGCAGTTCTTC.

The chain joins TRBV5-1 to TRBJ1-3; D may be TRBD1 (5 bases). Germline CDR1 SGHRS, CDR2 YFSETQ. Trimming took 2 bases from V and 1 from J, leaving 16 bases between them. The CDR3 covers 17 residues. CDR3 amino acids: CASSFPGPRQSGNTIYF. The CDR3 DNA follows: TGCGCCAGCAGCTTCCCCGGGCCCCGACAGTCTGGAAACACCATATATTTT.

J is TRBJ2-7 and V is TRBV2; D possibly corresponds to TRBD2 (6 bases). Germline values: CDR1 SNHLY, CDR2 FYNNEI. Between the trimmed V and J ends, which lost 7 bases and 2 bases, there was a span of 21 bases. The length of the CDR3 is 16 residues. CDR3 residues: CASMRGGLPGTYEQYF. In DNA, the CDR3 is TGTGCCAGCATGCGGGGCGGACTCCCCGGGACCTACGAGCAGTACTTC.

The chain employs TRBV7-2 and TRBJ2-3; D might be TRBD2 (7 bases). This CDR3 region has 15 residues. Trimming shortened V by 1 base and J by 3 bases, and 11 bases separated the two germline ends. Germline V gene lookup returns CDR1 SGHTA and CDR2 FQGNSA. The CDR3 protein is CASSLGGGATDTQYF. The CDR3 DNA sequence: TGTGCCAGCAGCTTAGGAGGGGGGGCTACAGATACGCAGTATTTT.

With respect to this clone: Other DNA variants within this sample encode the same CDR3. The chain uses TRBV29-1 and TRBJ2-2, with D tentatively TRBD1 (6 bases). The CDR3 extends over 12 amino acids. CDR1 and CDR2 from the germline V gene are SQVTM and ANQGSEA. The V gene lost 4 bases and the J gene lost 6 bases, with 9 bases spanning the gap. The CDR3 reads CSVVTGSGELFF. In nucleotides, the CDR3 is TGCAGCGTTGTAACAGGGTCCGGGGAGCTGTTTTTT.

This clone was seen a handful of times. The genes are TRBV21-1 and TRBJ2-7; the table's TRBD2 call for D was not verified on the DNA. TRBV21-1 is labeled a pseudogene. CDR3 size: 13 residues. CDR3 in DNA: TGTGCCACCCCCGGCGGCGGCTGCTCGGAGCAGTACTTC. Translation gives CATPGGGCSEQYF.

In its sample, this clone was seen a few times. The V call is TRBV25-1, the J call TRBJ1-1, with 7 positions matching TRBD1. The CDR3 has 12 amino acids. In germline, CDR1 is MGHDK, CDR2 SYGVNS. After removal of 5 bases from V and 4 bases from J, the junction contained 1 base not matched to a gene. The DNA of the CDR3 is TGTGCCAGCAGTTCAGGGGGCACTGAAGCTTTCTTT. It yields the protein CASSSGGTEAFF.

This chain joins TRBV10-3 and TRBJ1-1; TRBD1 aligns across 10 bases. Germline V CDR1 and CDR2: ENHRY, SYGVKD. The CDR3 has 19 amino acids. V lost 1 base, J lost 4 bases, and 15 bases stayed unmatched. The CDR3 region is CAISELLDGTGVRGTEAFF. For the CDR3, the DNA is TGTGCCATCAGTGAGTTGCTAGATGGGACAGGGGTCCGGGGCACTGAAGCTTTCTTT.

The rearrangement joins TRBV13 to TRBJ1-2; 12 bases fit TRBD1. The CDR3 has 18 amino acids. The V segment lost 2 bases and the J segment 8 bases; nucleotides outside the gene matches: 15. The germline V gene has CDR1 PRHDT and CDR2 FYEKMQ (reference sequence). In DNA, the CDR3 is TGTGCCAGCAGCTTAATGGGGACAGGGGGCCTGTTCGGACGAGGCTACACCTTC. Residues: CASSLMGTGGLFGRGYTF.

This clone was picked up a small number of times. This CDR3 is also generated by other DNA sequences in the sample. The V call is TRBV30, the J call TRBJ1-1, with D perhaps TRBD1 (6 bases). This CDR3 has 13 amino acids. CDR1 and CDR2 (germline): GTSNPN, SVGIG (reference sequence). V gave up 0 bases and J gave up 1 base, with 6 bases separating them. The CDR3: CAWSVQGNTEAFF. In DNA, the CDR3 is TGTGCCTGGAGTGTACAGGGGAACACTGAAGCTTTCTTT.